One sample yielded the 17 T cell receptor beta chains listed below, sequenced in a study of CXCR4 blockade with PD-1 therapy in pancreatic cancer. Profiling relied on immunoSEQ multiplex PCR, and the TCRdb table lists in-frame clones only, not all of them. The data contain 15,000 to 20,000 clones, approximately 72% of them singletons. Sequenced input: tumor tissue. The receptor source for this set is a human donor with pancreatic ductal adenocarcinoma.

This clone was counted only a few times. This chain links TRBV15 with TRBJ2-1; TRBD1 is a possible D gene (6 bases). CDR3 length equals 18 residues. Germline V gene lookup returns CDR1 LNHNV and CDR2 YYDKDF (reference sequence). Trimming stripped 4 bases from V and 2 bases from J, with 21 bases between. The CDR3 nucleotides read TGTGCCACCAGCATATTCCACGGGACAACCTTCACCTACAATGAGCAGTTCTTC. Amino acid sequence: CATSIFHGTTFTYNEQFF.

The rearrangement links TRBV29-1 to TRBJ1-6; 8 nucleotides agree with TRBD1. The V segment lost 3 bases and the J segment 0 bases; nucleotides outside the gene matches: 16. The CDR3 has 20 amino acids. CDR1 SQVTM and CDR2 ANQGSEA come from the germline V gene. Here the CDR3 reads CSVEPPGQARRASYNSPLHF. CDR3 bases: TGCAGCGTTGAGCCTCCGGGACAGGCGAGGAGGGCCTCCTATAATTCACCCCTCCACTTT.

V gene TRBV5-1 combines with J gene TRBJ2-2, with 7 bases lining up with TRBD1. The CDR3 contains 16 residues. V gave up 5 bases and J gave up 4 bases; unmatched junction bases: 11. Germline V CDR1 and CDR2: SGHRS, YFSETQ. The CDR3 DNA reads TGCGCCAGCAGTCCTCCTTCGACAGGGTTCACCGGGGAGCTGTTTTTT. Translation gives CASSPPSTGFTGELFF.

The rearrangement links TRBV14 to TRBJ1-4, with no clear D. Trimming shortened V by 0 bases and J by 8 bases, and 10 bases separated the two germline ends. Looked up from germline, CDR1 is SGHDN and CDR2 is FVKESK. This CDR3 spans 14 amino acids. The CDR3 loop reads CASSQEHRLEKLFF. Written as DNA, the CDR3 is TGTGCCAGCAGCCAAGAGCATAGGCTCGAAAAACTGTTTTTT.

This clone was seen just once. The J gene is TRBJ2-1, the V gene TRBV6-8; 10 nucleotides line up with TRBD1. V trimming: 5 bases; J trimming: 4 bases; junction bases outside the gene matches: 5. Germline CDR1 reads MNHGY; CDR2 reads SAAAGT. The CDR3 runs 15 residues. Written as DNA, the CDR3 is TGTGCCAGCAGTCAGGGACAGGGGCTGTACAATGAGCAGTTCTTC. Encoded protein: CASSQGQGLYNEQFF.

This clone was observed once. The chain links TRBV28 to TRBJ2-1; either TRBD1 or TRBD2 may fit D (6 bases each). The ends were cut back, 3 bases at V and 0 bases at J, with 9 bases in the middle. Germline V CDR1 and CDR2: MDHEN, SYDVKM. The CDR3 extends over 15 amino acids. CDR3: CASSFGGPSYNEQFF. CDR3 in DNA: TGTGCCAGCAGTTTTGGGGGGCCCTCCTACAATGAGCAGTTCTTC.

This clone was counted only a few times. The V and J genes are TRBV27 and TRBJ2-7; D gene ambiguous. Germline loops: CDR1 MNHEY, CDR2 SMNVEV (reference sequence). CDR3 length: 14 residues. V dropped 4 bases and J dropped 4 bases, with 14 bases sitting between them. This CDR3 is CASSSLAALYEQYF. CDR3 coding DNA: TGTGCCAGCAGTTCCTTGGCGGCACTATACGAGCAGTACTTC.

The genes are TRBV6-8 and TRBJ2-2, with D perhaps assigned TRBD1 or TRBD2 (5 bases each). The CDR3 is made up of 16 amino acids. Germline V gene lookup returns CDR1 MNHGY and CDR2 SAAAGT. Trimming pared 7 bases from V and 0 bases from J, leaving 15 bases between. CDR3 residues: CASTDRGHANTGELFF. The CDR3 region has the DNA TGTGCCAGCACCGACCGGGGCCACGCGAACACCGGGGAGCTGTTTTTT.

The CDR3 loop reads CASSPLAFPNYEQYF. The CDR3 DNA is TGTGCCAGCAGTCCCCTTGCTTTCCCGAACTACGAGCAGTACTTC. The chain is built from TRBV6-8 and TRBJ2-7; D remains ambiguous. V lost 5 bases and J 3 bases, leaving 17 bases between the germline ends. Germline V gives CDR1 MNHGY, CDR2 SAAAGT. The CDR3 contains 15 residues.

V and J are TRBV29-1 and TRBJ2-1; D is unclear. Trimming took 5 bases from V and 0 from J, leaving 8 bases between them. CDR1 and CDR2 from the germline V gene are SQVTM and ANQGSEA. The CDR3 contains 13 residues. The CDR3 coding sequence is TGCAGCGTTTGTGACAACTCCTACAATGAGCAGTTCTTC. It encodes CSVCDNSYNEQFF.

This clone appeared a few times. V usage is TRBV28 and J usage is TRBJ1-2; 8 positions agree with TRBD1. The CDR3 sequence is 14 residues long. V gave up 4 bases and J gave up 8 bases; unmatched junction bases: 9. Germline V gene sequence: CDR1 MDHEN, CDR2 SYDVKM. Here the CDR3 reads CASSSDRELWGYTF. CDR3 sequence (DNA): TGTGCCAGCAGTTCGGACAGGGAGTTATGGGGCTACACCTTC.

This chain uses TRBV29-1 with TRBJ2-2; TRBD1 agrees at 10 bases. Germline trimming cut 2 bases from V and 6 bases from J; bases unmatched to any gene: 6. CDR3 length: 15 residues. Looked up from germline, CDR1 is SQVTM and CDR2 is ANQGSEA. This CDR3 reads CSVEPTGGWSGELFF. The DNA for the CDR3 is TGCAGCGTTGAACCGACAGGGGGCTGGTCCGGGGAGCTGTTTTTT.

This clone was recorded a few times. This chain connects TRBV6-4 to TRBJ2-1; TRBD2 agrees at 10 bases. Trimming removed 6 bases from V and 7 bases from J; junction bases left unmatched: 6. This CDR3 spans 14 amino acids. The germline CDR1 and CDR2 sequences are MRHNA and SNTAGT. The CDR3 region is CASRSSGSRNEQFF. The CDR3 nucleotides are TGTGCCAGCAGGTCTAGCGGGAGTCGGAATGAGCAGTTCTTC.

This clone was picked up a small number of times. This chain uses TRBV6-8 with TRBJ2-1; 8 bases agree with TRBD1. The CDR3 totals 14 residues. With V trimmed by 0 bases and J by 15 bases, 10 bases remained unmatched. Per the germline V gene, CDR1 is MNHGY and CDR2 is SAAAGT. CDR3 region: CASSYSAGGFSPFF. CDR3 DNA sequence: TGTGCCAGCAGTTACTCGGCAGGGGGCTTTTCCCCGTTCTTC.

J is TRBJ1-2 and V is TRBV19, with unresolved D. Trimming removed 1 base at V and 5 bases at J, with 14 bases between. The CDR3 sequence is 15 residues long. Germline V CDR1 and CDR2: LNHDA, SQIVND (reference sequence). CDR3 residues: CASSIGAGGNYGYTF. The CDR3 nucleotides read TGTGCCAGTAGTATAGGCGCAGGCGGAAATTATGGCTACACCTTC.

This clone was found a few times. The chain carries TRBV28 and TRBJ1-1; D unresolved. The V end was cut by 5 bases, the J end by 1 base, with 8 bases between. Germline loops: CDR1 MDHEN, CDR2 SYDVKM. The length of the CDR3 is 13 residues. This CDR3 is CASSISRNTEAFF. The CDR3 coding sequence is TGTGCCAGCAGTATTAGCCGGAACACTGAAGCTTTCTTT.

The genes are TRBV11-3 and TRBJ2-2; D might be TRBD1 (5 bases). V dropped 1 base and J dropped 5 bases, with 11 bases sitting between them. Germline V gives CDR1 SGHNT, CDR2 YENEEA. The CDR3 is 15 residues long. This CDR3 is CASSLGATATGELFF. The CDR3 coding sequence is TGTGCCAGCAGCTTAGGAGCGACAGCGACCGGGGAGCTGTTTTTT.